These T cell receptor beta chains were read from a single sample in a study of blood T cells in healthy people across ages. Each CDR3 protein is one row after TCRdb ran MiXCR on the 5' RACE reads. The table records 660,000 or so distinct CDR3 sequences, around 54% of them present only once. The material sequenced was blood. The receptors were sampled from a man aged 60 to 75 in good health. Both conserved end residues are trimmed from each CDR3. The order of the fields is V gene, J gene, CDR3 protein.

v_gene: TRBV6-1
j_gene: TRBJ2-1
CDR3aa: ASNQPPNNEQF

v_gene: TRBV27
j_gene: NA
CDR3aa: ASSATGWGEQY

v_gene: TRBV10-3
j_gene: TRBJ1-2
CDR3aa: AISESGSGTVNYGYT

v_gene: TRBV6-2/TRBV6-3
j_gene: TRBJ1-6
CDR3aa: ASRTAAFDNSPLH

v_gene: TRBV13
j_gene: TRBJ1-5
CDR3aa: ASSLTTGGLQPQH

v_gene: TRBV6-5
j_gene: TRBJ2-3
CDR3aa: ASRAVGKDTQY

v_gene: TRBV3-1
j_gene: TRBJ2-5
CDR3aa: ASSQETAGGTQY

v_gene: TRBV11-3
j_gene: TRBJ2-2
CDR3aa: ASSLQGHGELF

v_gene: TRBV10-2
j_gene: TRBJ2-7
CDR3aa: ASTGGEQY

v_gene: TRBV7-2
j_gene: TRBJ2-3
CDR3aa: ASSLQEAGGTTDTQY

v_gene: TRBV6-5
j_gene: TRBJ1-5
CDR3aa: ASSPARGASNQPQH

v_gene: TRBV14
j_gene: TRBJ2-7
CDR3aa: ASRDPYEQY

v_gene: TRBV9
j_gene: TRBJ2-1
CDR3aa: ASSVGGLNEQF

v_gene: TRBV3-1
j_gene: TRBJ2-3
CDR3aa: ASSPPWGSPDTQY

v_gene: TRBV12-3/TRBV12-4
j_gene: TRBJ2-7
CDR3aa: ASSLASHHWVEQY

v_gene: TRBV7-2
j_gene: TRBJ2-4
CDR3aa: ASSVGLTGSSHIQY